The rows below give T cell receptor beta chains drawn from one sample of a study of CXCR3-negative and CXCR3-positive naive CD8 T cells. TCRdb reprocessed the 5' RACE reads, with one entry per CDR3 protein and no DNA. Here the sample table reports over 100,000 distinct CDR3 sequences. Sequenced input: naive CXCR3+ CD8+ T cells from blood. The receptors here all came from a human donor in good health. Some clones in this sample may be carry-over from other donors' samples. Each CDR3 is given with its conserved first and last residue.

>TRBJ2-7|TRBV5-1
CASSFLTGSYEQYF
>TRBJ2-3|TRBV29-1
CSVFQGGDTQYF
>TRBJ2-2|TRBV4-3
CASSQAPRDTGELFF
>TRBJ2-7|TRBV28
CASRGTGSYEQYF
>TRBJ2-7|TRBV25-1
CASSERLTGQGSEQYF
>TRBJ2-7|TRBV7-8
CASSLTPAPYEQYF
>TRBJ2-2|TRBV29-1
CSVWGVHTGELFF
>TRBJ2-7|TRBV5-1
CASRKAQLAGLDEQYF
>TRBJ2-3|TRBV7-9
CASSSSQGTDTQYF
>TRBJ2-5|TRBV12-3/TRBV12-4
CASSQLAGAKETQYF
>TRBJ1-2|TRBV5-1
CASSSADRGPNYGYTF
>TRBJ2-1|TRBV2
CASGGAGDEQFF
>TRBJ2-5|TRBV23-1
CASSLGRGGGETQYF
>TRBJ2-3|TRBV9
CASSGAAGQFSTDTQYF
>TRBJ2-3|TRBV7-9
CASSSQGYTQYF
>TRBJ1-1|TRBV9
CASSFGGGLNTEAFF
>TRBJ1-1|TRBV12-3/TRBV12-4
CASSSYRGPEAFF
>TRBJ2-5|TRBV5-5
CASSEEAEETQYF
>TRBJ2-1|TRBV15
CATSSSWIGGHEQFF
>TRBJ1-1|TRBV29-1
CSVEGLDSFTEAFF
>TRBJ2-2|TRBV28
CASSFMGTTGPGELFF
>TRBJ2-1|TRBV5-1
CASSLDGTDYNEQFF
>TRBJ2-5|TRBV28
CASSILAGSTETQYF
>TRBJ2-1|TRBV29-1
CSVEGQGVAYEQFF
>TRBJ1-2|TRBV21-1
CASSKAGDSNYGYTF
>TRBJ1-1|TRBV2
CASSEYQGTMNTEAFF
>TRBJ2-1|TRBV6-2/TRBV6-3
CASTPGQGYNEQFF
>TRBJ1-6|TRBV20-1
CSARENRGLSPLHF
>TRBJ2-3|TRBV29-1
CSVPQAGGPRDTQYF
>TRBJ2-1|TRBV23-1
CASSQSEGNEQFF
>TRBJ1-2|TRBV28
CASSFQGAGYGYTF
>TRBJ2-6|TRBV5-1
CASSLARTIAGANVLTF